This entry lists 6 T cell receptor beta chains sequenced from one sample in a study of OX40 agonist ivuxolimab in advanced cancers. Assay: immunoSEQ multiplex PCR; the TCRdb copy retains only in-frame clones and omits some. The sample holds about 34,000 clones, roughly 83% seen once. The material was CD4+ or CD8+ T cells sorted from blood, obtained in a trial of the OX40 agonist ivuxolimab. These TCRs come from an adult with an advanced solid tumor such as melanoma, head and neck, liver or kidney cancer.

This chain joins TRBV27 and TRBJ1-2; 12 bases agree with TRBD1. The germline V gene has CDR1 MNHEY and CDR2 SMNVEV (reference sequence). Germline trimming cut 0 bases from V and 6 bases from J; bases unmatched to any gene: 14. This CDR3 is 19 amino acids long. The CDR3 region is CASSLSWWGTGGAEDGYTF. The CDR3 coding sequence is TGTGCCAGCAGTTTATCCTGGTGGGGGACAGGGGGCGCGGAAGATGGCTACACCTTC.

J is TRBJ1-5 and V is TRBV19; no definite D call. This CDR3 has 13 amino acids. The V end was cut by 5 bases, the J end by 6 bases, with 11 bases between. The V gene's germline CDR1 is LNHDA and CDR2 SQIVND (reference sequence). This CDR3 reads CASSLGRSQPQHF. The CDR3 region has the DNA TGTGCCAGTAGTCTGGGAAGGAGTCAGCCCCAGCATTTT.

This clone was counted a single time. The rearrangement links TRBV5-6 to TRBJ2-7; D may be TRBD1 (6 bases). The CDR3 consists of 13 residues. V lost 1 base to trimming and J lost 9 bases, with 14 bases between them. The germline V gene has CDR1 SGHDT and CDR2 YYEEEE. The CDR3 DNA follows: TGTGCCAGCAGCTTGATGGCAGGGGAAGGGCAGTACTTC. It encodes CASSLMAGEGQYF.

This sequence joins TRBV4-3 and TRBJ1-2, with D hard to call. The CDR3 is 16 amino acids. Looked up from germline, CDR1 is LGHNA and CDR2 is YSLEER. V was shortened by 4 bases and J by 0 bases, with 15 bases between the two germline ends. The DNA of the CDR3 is TGCGCCAGCAGCCCAAACGCGCCATTCGCTAACTATGGCTACACCTTC. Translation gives CASSPNAPFANYGYTF.

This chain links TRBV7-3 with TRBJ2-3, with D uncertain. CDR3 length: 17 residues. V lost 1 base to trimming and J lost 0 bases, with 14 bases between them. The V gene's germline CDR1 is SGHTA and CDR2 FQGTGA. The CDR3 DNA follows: TGTGCCAGCAGCTTAAATCCAGGCGCGGCTAGCACAGATACGCAGTATTTT. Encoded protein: CASSLNPGAASTDTQYF.

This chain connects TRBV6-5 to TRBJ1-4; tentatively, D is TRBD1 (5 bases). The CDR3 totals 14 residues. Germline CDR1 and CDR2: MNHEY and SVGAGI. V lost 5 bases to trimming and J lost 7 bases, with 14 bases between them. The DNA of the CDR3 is TGTGCCAGCAGTACGACTATAGGGACTGAAAAACTGTTTTTT. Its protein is CASSTTIGTEKLFF.